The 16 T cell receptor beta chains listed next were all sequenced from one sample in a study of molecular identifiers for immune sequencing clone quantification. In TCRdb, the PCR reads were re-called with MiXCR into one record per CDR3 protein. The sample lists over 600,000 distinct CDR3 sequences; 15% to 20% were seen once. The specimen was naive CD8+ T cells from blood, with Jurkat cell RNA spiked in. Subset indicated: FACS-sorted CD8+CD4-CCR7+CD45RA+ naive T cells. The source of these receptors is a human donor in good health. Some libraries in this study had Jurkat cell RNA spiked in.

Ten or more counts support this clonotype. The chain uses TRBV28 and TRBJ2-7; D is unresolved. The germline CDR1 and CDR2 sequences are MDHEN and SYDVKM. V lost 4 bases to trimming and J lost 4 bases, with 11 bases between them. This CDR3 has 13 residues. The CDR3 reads CASSSHLGYEQYF. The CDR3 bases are TGTGCCAGCAGTTCCCATTTGGGGTACGAGCAGTACTTC.

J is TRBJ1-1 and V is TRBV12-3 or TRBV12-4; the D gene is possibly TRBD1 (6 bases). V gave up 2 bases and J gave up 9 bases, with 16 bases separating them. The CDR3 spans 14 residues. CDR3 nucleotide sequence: TGTGCCAGCAGTTTATCAGGGGTCGGGTCTAAAGCTTTCTTT. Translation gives CASSLSGVGSKAFF.

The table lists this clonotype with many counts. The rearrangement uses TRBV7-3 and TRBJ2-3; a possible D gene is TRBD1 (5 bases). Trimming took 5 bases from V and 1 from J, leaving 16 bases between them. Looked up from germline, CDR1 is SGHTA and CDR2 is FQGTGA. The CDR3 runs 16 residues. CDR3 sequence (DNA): TGTGCCAGCAGCCAAGGTTTTGGGGCTGGCACAGATACGCAGTATTTT. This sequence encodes CASSQGFGAGTDTQYF.

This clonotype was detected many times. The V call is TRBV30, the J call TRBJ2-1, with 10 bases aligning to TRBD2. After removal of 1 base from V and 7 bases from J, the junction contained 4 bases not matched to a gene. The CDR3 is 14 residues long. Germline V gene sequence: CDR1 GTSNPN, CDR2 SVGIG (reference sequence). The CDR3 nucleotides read TGTGCCTGGAGTGGTCTAGCGGGGGTTAATGAGCAGTTCTTC. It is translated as CAWSGLAGVNEQFF.

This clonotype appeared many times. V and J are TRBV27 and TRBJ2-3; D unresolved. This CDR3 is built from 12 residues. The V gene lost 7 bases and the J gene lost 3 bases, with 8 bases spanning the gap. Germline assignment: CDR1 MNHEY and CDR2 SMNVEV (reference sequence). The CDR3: CASKGLTDTQYF. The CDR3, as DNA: TGTGCCAGCAAAGGCCTAACAGATACGCAGTATTTT.

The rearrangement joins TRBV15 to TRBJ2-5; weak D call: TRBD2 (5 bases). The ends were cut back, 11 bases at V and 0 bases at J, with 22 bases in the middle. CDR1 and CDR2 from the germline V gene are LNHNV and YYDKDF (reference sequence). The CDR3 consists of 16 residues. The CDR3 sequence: CAVGSDRPGHQETQYF. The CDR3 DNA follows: TGTGCCGTAGGTAGCGACCGGCCTGGGCACCAAGAGACCCAGTACTTC. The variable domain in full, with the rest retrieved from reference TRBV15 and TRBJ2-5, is DAMVIQNPRYQVTQFGKPVTLSCSQTLNHNVMYWYQQKSSQAPKLLFHYYDKDFNNEADTPDNFQSRRPNTSFCFLDIRSPGLGDTAMYLCAVGSDRPGHQETQYFGPGTRLLVL.

CDR3 bases: TGCAGTGCTAGAATAGTCCATGAGCAGTTCTTC. Amino acids: CSARIVHEQFF. The rearrangement links TRBV20-1 to TRBJ2-1; D is ambiguous. Looked up from germline, CDR1 is DFQATT and CDR2 is SNEGSKA (reference sequence). V gave up 2 bases and J gave up 8 bases, with 7 bases separating them. The CDR3 contains 11 residues.

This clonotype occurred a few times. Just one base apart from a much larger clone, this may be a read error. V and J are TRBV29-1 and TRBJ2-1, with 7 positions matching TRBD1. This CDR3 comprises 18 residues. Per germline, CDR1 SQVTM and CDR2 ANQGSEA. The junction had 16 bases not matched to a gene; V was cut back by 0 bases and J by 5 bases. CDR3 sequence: CSVEEFPIDRETHNEQFF. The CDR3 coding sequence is TGCAGCGTTGAAGAGTTTCCCATCGACAGGGAAACCCACAATGAGCAGTTCTTC.

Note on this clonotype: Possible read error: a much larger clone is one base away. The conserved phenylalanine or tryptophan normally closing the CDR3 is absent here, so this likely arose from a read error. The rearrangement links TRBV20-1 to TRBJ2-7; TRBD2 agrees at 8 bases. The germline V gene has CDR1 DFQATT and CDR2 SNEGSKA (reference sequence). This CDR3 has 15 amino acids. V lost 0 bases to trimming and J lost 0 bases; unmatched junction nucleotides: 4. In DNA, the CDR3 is TGCAGTGCTAGAGATACTAGCGGCAACTCCTACGAGCAGTACCTC. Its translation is CSARDTSGNSYEQYL.

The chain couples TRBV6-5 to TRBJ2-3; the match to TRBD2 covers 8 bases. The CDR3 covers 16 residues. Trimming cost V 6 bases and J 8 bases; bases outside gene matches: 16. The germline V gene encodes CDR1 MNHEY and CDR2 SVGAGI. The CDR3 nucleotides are TGTGCCAGCAGCCCTGAGCCGGGGGGGCCTGGTGCTACGCAGTATTTT. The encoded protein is CASSPEPGGPGATQYF.

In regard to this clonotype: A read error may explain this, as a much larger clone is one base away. The CDR3 region has the DNA TGTGCCGGCAGTTACTGGGCTAGCGGCCAGTACAATGAGCAGTTCTTC. Amino acid sequence: CAGSYWASGQYNEQFF. The V and J genes are TRBV6-5 and TRBJ2-1; 7 bases are shared with TRBD2. This CDR3 spans 16 amino acids. The germline V gene encodes CDR1 MNHEY and CDR2 SVGAGI.

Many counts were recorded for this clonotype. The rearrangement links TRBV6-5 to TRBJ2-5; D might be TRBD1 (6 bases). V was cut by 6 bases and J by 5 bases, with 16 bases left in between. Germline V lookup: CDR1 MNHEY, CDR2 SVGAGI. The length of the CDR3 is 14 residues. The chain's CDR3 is CASRATGFGETQYF. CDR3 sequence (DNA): TGTGCCAGCAGAGCGACAGGTTTTGGGGAGACCCAGTACTTC.

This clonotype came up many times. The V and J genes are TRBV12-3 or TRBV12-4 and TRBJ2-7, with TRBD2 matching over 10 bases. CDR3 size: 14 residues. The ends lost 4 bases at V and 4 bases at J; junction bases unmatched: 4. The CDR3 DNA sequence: TGTGCCAGCAGTTCAGGACTAGCGGAATACGAGCAGTACTTC. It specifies CASSSGLAEYEQYF.

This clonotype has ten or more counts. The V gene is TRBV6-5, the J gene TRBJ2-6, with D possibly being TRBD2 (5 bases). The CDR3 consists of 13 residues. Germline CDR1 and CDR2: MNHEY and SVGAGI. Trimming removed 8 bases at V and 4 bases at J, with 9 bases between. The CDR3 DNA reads TGTGCCAGCGGAGCGGTCGGGGCCAACGTCCTGACTTTC. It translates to CASGAVGANVLTF.

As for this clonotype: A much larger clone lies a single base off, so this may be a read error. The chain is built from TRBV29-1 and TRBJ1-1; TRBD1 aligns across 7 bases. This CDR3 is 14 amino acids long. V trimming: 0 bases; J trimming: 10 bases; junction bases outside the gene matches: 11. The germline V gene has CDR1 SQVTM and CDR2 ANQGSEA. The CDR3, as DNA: TGCAGCGTTGAAGATTCTAGGGGGCCGGCTGGAGCTTTCTTT. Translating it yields CSVEDSRGPAGAFF.

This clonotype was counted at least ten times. The chain's CDR3 is CAWSKVGAELNTEAFF. Written as DNA, the CDR3 is TGTGCCTGGAGTAAAGTTGGGGCAGAACTGAACACTGAAGCTTTCTTT. The chain combines TRBV30 with TRBJ1-1; D perhaps matches TRBD1 (5 bases). This CDR3 is 16 amino acids long. From germline, CDR1 is GTSNPN and CDR2 SVGIG (reference sequence). V was trimmed by 2 bases and J by 0 bases, leaving 16 bases between them.